This T cell receptor beta chain emerged from a study of long-term antiretroviral therapy in people with HIV. Study findings and constraints: Diversity remained lower than transplant donor controls, even though it increased after ART. Therapy changes, viral resistance and ART adherence were not documented in the available data.

With respect to this clone: Its target is unknown. This sample also contains other DNA sequences that code for the same CDR3.

They ran version v3.0 of the immunoSEQ assay at survey level. Libraries were prepared by immunoSEQ multiplex PCR; TCRdb keeps only in-frame clonotypes and omits some of them. The data show about 39,000 clones, 85% seen once. There were no participants with HIV treated outside the United States. The source is a woman aged 45-60 years with HIV. The sample consisted of unsorted PBMCs, taken 3.1 years after starting antiretroviral therapy.

As DNA, the CDR3 is TGTGCCAGCAGCTTAGAAGTTGGCGCCGGGGAGCTGTTTTTT. As protein: CASSLEVGAGELFF. This chain links TRBV11-2 with TRBJ2-2, with unresolved D. The CDR3 covers 14 residues. With 0 bases removed from V and 6 bases from J, the gap between germline ends came to 8 bases. Germline V gene sequence: CDR1 SGHAT, CDR2 FQNNGV.